Following are 19 T cell receptor beta chains from one sample sequenced in a study of T cell changes during pregnancy in multiple sclerosis. Some clones are missing from TCRdb's copy, which holds only in-frame ones; the method was immunoSEQ multiplex PCR. The data show 68,000 or so clones, 92% seen once. The source was peripheral blood, collected in the second trimester of pregnancy. Receptors originate from a female donor in good health, enrolled as a control in a pregnancy study.

The gene calls are TRBV9 and TRBJ2-3; 8 bases map to TRBD1. The CDR3 consists of 16 residues. Trimming removed 3 bases from V and 3 bases from J; junction bases left unmatched: 9. Germline-derived CDR1 and CDR2 are SGDLS and YYNGEE. In DNA form, the CDR3 reads TGTGCCAGCAGCGCTCAGGGGGCGCGTACGACAGATACGCAGTATTTT. The encoded protein is CASSAQGARTTDTQYF.

V is TRBV7-2 and J is TRBJ1-2, with D unresolved. CDR1 and CDR2 (germline): SGHTA, FQGNSA. Trimming left V 3 bases short and J 2 bases short, with 10 bases between. The CDR3 spans 14 residues. The CDR3 loop is CASSLFRLNYGYTF. For the CDR3, the DNA is TGTGCCAGCAGCTTGTTCCGACTCAACTATGGCTACACCTTC.

The chain links TRBV30 to TRBJ1-4; 8 nucleotides line up with TRBD1. The CDR3 is made up of 14 amino acids. Germline V gene data show CDR1 as GTSNPN and CDR2 as SVGIG (reference sequence). The trim removed 2 bases at V and 4 bases at J, leaving 3 bases unmatched. CDR3 sequence: CAWSRQGINEKLFF. The CDR3 coding sequence is TGTGCCTGGAGTCGACAGGGGATTAATGAAAAACTGTTTTTT.

This clone was seen a single time. The chain employs TRBV19 and TRBJ2-5; the D gene is possibly TRBD1 (5 bases). Germline V lookup: CDR1 LNHDA, CDR2 SQIVND (reference sequence). V shed 8 bases and J shed 2 bases, with 9 bases lying between them. The CDR3 totals 12 residues. In nucleotides, the CDR3 is TGTGCCAGTGAAGACAGTCAAGAGACCCAGTACTTC. The encoded protein is CASEDSQETQYF.

J is TRBJ2-3 and V is TRBV29-1, with 10 bases that match TRBD2. V dropped 2 bases and J dropped 3; count of bases not matched to a gene: 5. In germline, CDR1 is SQVTM, CDR2 ANQGSEA. This CDR3 contains 15 residues. CDR3 loop: CSVELGLAPTDTQYF. Here the CDR3 DNA reads TGCAGCGTTGAATTGGGACTAGCGCCTACAGATACGCAGTATTTT.

The rearrangement joins TRBV4-1 to TRBJ1-1, with D unresolved. The CDR3 totals 15 residues. The V end was cut by 0 bases, the J end by 1 base, with 9 bases between. In germline, CDR1 is MGHRA, CDR2 YSYEKL. In DNA form, the CDR3 reads TGCGCCAGCAGCCAAGAGGAGGGATGGAACACTGAAGCTTTCTTT. Protein sequence: CASSQEEGWNTEAFF.

The chain uses TRBV5-1 and TRBJ2-7; D unclear. Between the trimmed V and J ends, which lost 0 bases and 7 bases, there was a span of 14 bases. From germline, CDR1 is SGHRS and CDR2 YFSETQ. This CDR3 has 14 amino acids. The CDR3 sequence is CASSLVLFSVEQYF. For the CDR3, the DNA is TGCGCCAGCAGCTTGGTCCTGTTCTCCGTGGAGCAGTACTTC.

This clone was detected a few times. The CDR3 bases are TGTGCCAGCAGTCTTAGCGGGGTCACTGAAGCTTTCTTT. It encodes CASSLSGVTEAFF. This chain uses TRBV6-5 with TRBJ1-1, with unresolved D. V gave up 5 bases and J gave up 4 bases, with 11 bases separating them. The CDR3 loop spans 13 amino acids. Germline V gene lookup returns CDR1 MNHEY and CDR2 SVGAGI.

The chain carries TRBV2 and TRBJ2-5; no clear D. V shed 6 bases and J shed 5 bases, with 7 bases lying between them. The CDR3 is 11 residues long. Germline V gene lookup returns CDR1 SNHLY and CDR2 FYNNEI. Here the CDR3 reads CASSVRETQYF. The CDR3 DNA reads as TGTGCCAGCAGCGTTCGGGAGACCCAGTACTTC.

The gene calls are TRBV7-9 and TRBJ1-4; D is unresolved. The CDR3 totals 17 residues. Germline assignment: CDR1 SEHNR and CDR2 FQNEAQ (reference sequence). V was pared by 0 bases and J by 4 bases, with 15 bases between. The DNA of the CDR3 is TGTGCCAGCAGCTTAGCCCGCGGGCAAGGTATTAATGAAAAACTGTTTTTT. This translates into CASSLARGQGINEKLFF.

The sample holds one count of this clone. This rearrangement joins TRBV7-9 to TRBJ1-1, with D uncertain. With 6 bases removed from V and 2 bases from J, the gap between germline ends came to 22 bases. From germline, CDR1 is SEHNR and CDR2 FQNEAQ (reference sequence). This CDR3 has 17 amino acids. The CDR3 coding sequence is TGTGCCAGCAGTTTAATCCCCCCTTCGGGAGGCAACACTGAAGCTTTCTTT. It yields the protein CASSLIPPSGGNTEAFF.

This clone is a singleton in its sample. The chain links TRBV4-1 to TRBJ2-5; 8 nucleotides align to TRBD1. The J segment lost 5 bases and the V segment lost 3 bases, leaving 17 bases of the junction unmatched. The germline CDR1 and CDR2 sequences are MGHRA and YSYEKL. This CDR3 is 18 amino acids long. The chain's CDR3 is CASSQVTTPAGGWETQYF. CDR3 DNA: TGCGCCAGCAGCCAGGTCACGACTCCTGCAGGGGGCTGGGAGACCCAGTACTTC.

The V call is TRBV6-1, the J call TRBJ2-2; TRBD1 matches 9 bases. Germline V lookup: CDR1 MNHNS, CDR2 SASEGT. There are 21 residues in the CDR3. V lost 0 bases and J lost 5; bases outside the gene matches: 19. The CDR3 loop reads CASSEAPGQGFESYYTGELFF. As DNA, the CDR3 is TGTGCCAGCAGTGAAGCTCCGGGACAGGGATTCGAGTCCTACTATACCGGGGAGCTGTTTTTT.

This clone was recorded only once. This chain connects TRBV5-4 to TRBJ2-6, with 10 bases fitting TRBD2. Germline V gene sequence: CDR1 SGHNT, CDR2 YYREEE (reference sequence). The CDR3 is 19 residues long. The V segment lost 3 bases and the J segment 0 bases; nucleotides outside the gene matches: 9. CDR3 nucleotide sequence: TGTGCCAGCAGCTGGGACCGACTAGCGGGTTACTCTGGGGCCAACGTCCTGACTTTC. Protein sequence: CASSWDRLAGYSGANVLTF.

This chain uses TRBV10-2 with TRBJ1-1; D is ambiguous. The CDR3 is 16 amino acids. With 5 bases removed from V and 6 bases from J, the gap between germline ends came to 22 bases. The germline CDR1 and CDR2 sequences are WSHSY and SAAADI. The CDR3 sequence is CASSQWVSKTNPEAFF. The CDR3 bases are TGCGCCAGCAGTCAGTGGGTAAGCAAAACTAACCCTGAAGCTTTCTTT.

As regards this clone: A junction end diverges from the germline sequence, so it may reflect a read error. The chain uses TRBV7-9 and TRBJ1-2, with D perhaps matching TRBD1 (6 bases). Germline CDR1 and CDR2: SEHNR and FQNEAQ (reference sequence). The CDR3 has 15 amino acids. The CDR3 DNA reads TGTGCCAGCAGCCTAGCGGGGGGGGCCGGGTATGGCTACACCTTC. Translation gives CASSLAGGAGYGYTF.

This sequence joins TRBV6-1 and TRBJ2-7; 10 nucleotides agree with TRBD1. V lost 5 bases and J lost 6; bases outside the gene matches: 10. There are 15 residues in the CDR3. Germline V lookup: CDR1 MNHNS, CDR2 SASEGT. This CDR3 is CASSPLSDRGGEQYF. The CDR3 coding sequence is TGTGCCAGCAGTCCCCTCTCGGACAGGGGGGGCGAGCAGTACTTC.

V and J are TRBV7-2 and TRBJ1-1; possible D gene TRBD1, 5 bases. The germline V gene has CDR1 SGHTA and CDR2 FQGNSA. The ends were cut back, 5 bases at V and 1 base at J, with 14 bases in the middle. The length of the CDR3 is 15 residues. CDR3 sequence reads: CASSPPQERNTEAFF. The CDR3 nucleotides are TGTGCCAGCAGCCCTCCACAGGAAAGGAACACTGAAGCTTTCTTT.

The chain combines TRBV11-2 with TRBJ2-7; D is ambiguous. Trimming removed 2 bases from V and 6 bases from J, with 8 bases in between. CDR1 SGHAT and CDR2 FQNNGV come from the germline V gene. This CDR3 region has 12 residues. The DNA of the CDR3 is TGTGCCAGCAGCTTATCAGGAAGCGAGCAGTACTTC. Translation: CASSLSGSEQYF. Full variable domain (outside the CDR3, taken from reference TRBV11-2 and TRBJ2-7): EAGVAQSPRYKIIEKRQSVAFWCNPISGHATLYWYQQILGQGPKLLIQFQNNGVVDDSQLPKDRFSAERLKGVDSTLKIQPAKLEDSAVYLCASSLSGSEQYFGPGTRLTVT.